These T cell receptor beta chains were read from a single sample in a study of post-analysis software for immune sequencing data. TCRdb reprocessed the PCR reads with MiXCR, giving one entry per CDR3 protein. Of around 700,000 distinct CDR3 sequences in the sample, approximately 60% were seen once. Specimen: blood. These receptors were collected from a girl aged 2 to 10 with multiple sclerosis. CDR3s include the opening cysteine and the closing phenylalanine or tryptophan. Each record gives: clone size, D gene, J gene, V gene, CDR3 protein, CDR3 DNA. A D gene is named only where the DNA matches it firmly. The listing skips clone size in some rows; elsewhere it reads once, few, many or a size class.

-,-,TRBJ2-5,TRBV3-1,CASSHLSRKGAQYF,TGTGCCAGCAGCCACCTCTCAAGGAAGGGGGCCCAGTACTTC
few,-,TRBJ2-5,TRBV7-9,CASSLGRDPTETQYF,TGTGCCAGCAGCTTAGGCAGGGACCCGACGGAGACCCAGTACTTC
-,-,TRBJ2-1,TRBV12-3/TRBV12-4,CASNPSASSYNEQFF,TGTGCCAGCAACCCTAGCGCGAGCTCCTACAATGAGCAGTTCTTC
-,-,TRBJ2-1,TRBV3-1,CASSQRVNPRNEQFF,TGTGCCAGCAGCCAGCGGGTTAACCCAAGGAATGAGCAGTTCTTC
-,-,TRBJ2-3,TRBV5-4,CASSITMEGTDTQYF,TGTGCCAGCAGTATCACGATGGAGGGAACAGATACGCAGTATTTT
-,TRBD2,TRBJ2-1,TRBV6-4,CASSGNGRDEQFF,TGTGCCAGCAGTGGCAACGGGAGGGATGAGCAGTTCTTC
-,-,TRBJ1-2,TRBV2,CASSGQGQNYGYTF,TGTGCCAGCAGTGGTCAGGGGCAGAACTATGGCTACACCTTC
-,TRBD1,TRBJ2-3,TRBV29-1,CSVPPGTDRTDTQYF,TGCAGCGTCCCCCCCGGGACAGACCGCACAGATACGCAGTATTTT
few,-,TRBJ2-7,TRBV12-5,CASGSPDNHPAYEQYF,TGTGCTAGTGGTTCTCCGGACAATCACCCTGCCTACGAGCAGTACTTC
-,-,TRBJ2-7,TRBV10-3,CAISEPRHSTIPYEQYF,TGTGCCATCAGTGAACCCCGTCACTCAACTATTCCCTACGAGCAGTACTTC
-,-,TRBJ1-2,TRBV7-2,CASSPPGADYGYTF,TGTGCCAGCAGCCCCCCCGGGGCGGACTATGGCTACACCTTC
few,TRBD1,TRBJ2-1,TRBV3-1,CASSPTGQGRNEQFF,TGTGCCAGCAGCCCGACCGGACAGGGACGGAATGAGCAGTTCTTC
-,-,TRBJ2-4,TRBV19,CASSTQVLAKNIQYF,TGTGCCAGTAGTACACAGGTTCTAGCCAAAAACATTCAGTACTTC
few,TRBD1,TRBJ2-6,TRBV7-9,CASSFTGVGANVLTF,TGTGCCAGCAGCTTTACAGGGGTCGGGGCCAACGTCCTGACTTTC
-,TRBD1,TRBJ1-6,TRBV12-3/TRBV12-4,CASSSRQGASWNSPLHF,TGTGCCAGCAGCTCCCGACAGGGGGCCTCCTGGAATTCACCCCTCCACTTT
once,-,TRBJ2-5,TRBV7-7,CASSLGVGGRTQETQYF,TGTGCTAGCAGCTTAGGGGTCGGGGGCCGTACCCAAGAGACCCAGTACTTC
-,TRBD2,TRBJ2-1,TRBV5-1,CASSLTSGGPYNEQFF,TGCGCCAGCAGCTTAACCTCGGGGGGGCCATACAATGAGCAGTTCTTC
once,TRBD2,TRBJ2-5,TRBV7-8,CASSSPRREVEETQYF,TGTGCCAGCAGCTCCCCGCGACGGGAGGTAGAAGAGACCCAGTACTTC
-,-,TRBJ2-6,TRBV7-8,CASSYSLAGSSGANVLTF,TGTGCCAGCAGCTATTCACTAGCTGGTAGCTCTGGGGCCAACGTCCTGACTTTC